This TCR beta chain was identified in a study of vaccination effects on CD4 cells after COVID-19. The CDR3 has 12 residues. V trimming: 3 bases; J trimming: 8 bases; junction bases outside the gene matches: 4. Germline CDR1 reads SGHDT; CDR2 reads YYEEEE. Of note for this clone: Its target is not known.

TCRdb keeps only in-frame clones here, not all; method: immunoSEQ multiplex PCR. The table has about 17,000 clones, over 60% seen once. Sequencing followed a ViraFEST assay step that expanded antigen-specific CD4+ T cells with viral peptide pools. CD4+ T cells were isolated after 10 days of culture. The individual was infected with SARS-CoV-2 between March and December 2020, as confirmed by PCR. All participants had two doses of either the BNT162b2 or mRNA-1273 vaccine. Half-medium exchanges with IL-2 medium took place on days 3 and 7. Sample: CD4+ T cells from PBMCs cultured with SARS-CoV-2 spike peptides, taken after COVID-19 vaccination. This sequence joins TRBV5-6 and TRBJ1-2; 7 bases agree with TRBD1. This TCR was recovered from a human donor who had a prior SARS-CoV-2 infection. The CDR3 protein is CASSYNRGGYTF. CDR3 DNA: TGTGCCAGCAGCTACAACAGGGGCGGCTACACCTTC.